Presented here are 18 T cell receptor beta chains from one specimen sequenced in a study of OX40 agonist ivuxolimab in advanced cancers. Assay used: immunoSEQ multiplex PCR; TCRdb lists only in-frame clones, some missing. The data contain about 110,000 clones, 90% of them singletons. The sample was CD4+ or CD8+ T cells sorted from blood, taken in a trial of the OX40 agonist ivuxolimab. The receptor set was obtained from an adult with an advanced solid tumor such as melanoma, head and neck, liver or kidney cancer.

The chain carries TRBV18 and TRBJ1-6; no definite D call. V shed 2 bases and J shed 10 bases, with 12 bases lying between them. Germline-derived CDR1 and CDR2 are KGHSH and LQKENI. CDR3 length: 14 amino acids. The CDR3 DNA sequence: TGTGCCAGCTCACCAGCCCCCGTTAGCTCACCCCTCCACTTT. Translated: CASSPAPVSSPLHF.

The chain is built from TRBV28 and TRBJ1-2; D not resolved. CDR3 length: 14 amino acids. The V gene lost 5 bases and the J gene lost 4 bases, with 14 bases spanning the gap. Germline V gives CDR1 MDHEN, CDR2 SYDVKM. CDR3 coding DNA: TGTGCCAGCAGTCGACTTGTCCCCCCCTATGGCTACACCTTC. Its protein product is CASSRLVPPYGYTF.

The rearrangement joins TRBV7-2 to TRBJ1-1; perhaps TRBD1 as D (6 bases). Germline CDR1 and CDR2: SGHTA and FQGNSA. This CDR3 has 14 amino acids. V gave up 6 bases and J gave up 5 bases, with 16 bases separating them. The CDR3 DNA follows: TGTGCCAGCAGTTCCACCAGGGGAGAAACTGAAGCTTTCTTT. It specifies CASSSTRGETEAFF.

The rearrangement joins TRBV6-1 to TRBJ1-6; the D is unclear. Trimming took 5 bases from V and 6 from J, leaving 8 bases between them. Looked up from germline, CDR1 is MNHNS and CDR2 is SASEGT. The CDR3 covers 13 residues. The CDR3 DNA follows: TGTGCCAGCAGTCGGACTTCTAATTCACCCCTCCACTTT. Translating it yields CASSRTSNSPLHF.

This sequence joins TRBV7-2 and TRBJ2-2; no clear D gene. This CDR3 comprises 16 residues. Germline CDR1 reads SGHTA; CDR2 reads FQGNSA. V lost 5 bases, J lost 0 bases, and 13 bases lay in between. The chain's CDR3 is CASSDLQATNTGELFF. In DNA, the CDR3 is TGTGCCAGCAGCGACCTTCAGGCCACGAACACCGGGGAGCTGTTTTTT.

The chain links TRBV28 to TRBJ1-5; D uncertain. The CDR3 totals 13 residues. Germline-derived CDR1 and CDR2 are MDHEN and SYDVKM. Trimming removed 2 bases from V and 9 bases from J, with 11 bases in between. CDR3 region: CASSLIQGSPQHF. In DNA form, the CDR3 reads TGTGCCAGCAGTTTAATTCAAGGGTCGCCCCAGCATTTT. Full variable domain (remainder filled in from reference TRBV28 and TRBJ1-5): DVKVTQSSRYLVKRTGEKVFLECVQDMDHENMFWYRQDPGLGLRLIYFSYDVKMKEKGDIPEGYSVSREKKERFSLILESASTNQTSMYLCASSLIQGSPQHFGDGTRLSIL.

The genes are TRBV11-2 and TRBJ2-1, with 10 bases matching TRBD1. V was clipped by 2 bases and J by 14 bases; unmatched bases: 6. Germline loops: CDR1 SGHAT, CDR2 FQNNGV. The CDR3 runs 13 residues. This CDR3 reads CASSLQVGQGKFF. The CDR3 DNA sequence: TGTGCCAGCAGCTTACAGGTGGGACAGGGGAAGTTCTTC.

This chain uses TRBV28 with TRBJ1-1; tentative D call: TRBD1 (5 bases). The germline CDR1 and CDR2 sequences are MDHEN and SYDVKM. The CDR3 extends over 15 amino acids. V lost 6 bases and J lost 0, with 14 bases in between. As DNA, the CDR3 is TGTGCCAGCAGGTGGGCGGGGCTGGTGAACACTGAAGCTTTCTTT. It encodes CASRWAGLVNTEAFF.

This clone was picked up one time. This chain connects TRBV27 to TRBJ2-3, with 7 bases aligning to TRBD2. CDR3 length: 17 amino acids. The junction had 12 bases not matched to a gene; V was cut back by 5 bases and J by 1 base. The germline V gene encodes CDR1 MNHEY and CDR2 SMNVEV (reference sequence). The CDR3 DNA follows: TGTGCCAGCAGTCGGAGGGCTAGCGGCTACCGCACAGATACGCAGTATTTT. It translates to CASSRRASGYRTDTQYF.

V usage is TRBV6-1 and J usage is TRBJ1-1; no reliable D call. Trimming took 2 bases from V and 5 from J, leaving 12 bases between them. There are 14 residues in the CDR3. Germline V CDR1 and CDR2: MNHNS, SASEGT. Written as DNA, the CDR3 is TGTGCCAGCAGTGAATTGGCAGGCAAGACTGAAGCTTTCTTT. Its translation: CASSELAGKTEAFF.

This chain joins TRBV6-5 and TRBJ2-1, with D unresolved. From germline, CDR1 is MNHEY and CDR2 SVGAGI. Trimming shortened V by 6 bases and J by 0 bases, and 9 bases separated the two germline ends. CDR3 length equals 14 residues. The CDR3 DNA follows: TGTGCCAGCAGAAGACTGTTCTCCTACAATGAGCAGTTCTTC. Translating it yields CASRRLFSYNEQFF.

In the case of this clone: Distinct nucleotide sequences in the sample also encode this CDR3. The genes are TRBV7-9 and TRBJ2-5; D unresolved. The CDR3 consists of 12 residues. Per germline, CDR1 SEHNR and CDR2 FQNEAQ (reference sequence). V dropped 3 bases and J dropped 3 bases, with 5 bases sitting between them. The CDR3: CASSLAEETQYF. In nucleotides, the CDR3 is TGTGCCAGCAGCTTGGCTGAAGAGACCCAGTACTTC.

Only a few counts were recorded for this clone. The chain combines TRBV11-3 with TRBJ2-7; perhaps TRBD2 as D (5 bases). Per germline, CDR1 SGHNT and CDR2 YENEEA. The CDR3 covers 14 residues. Trimming cost V 5 bases and J 2 bases, with 13 bases left between them. DNA for the CDR3: TGTGCCAGCAGCCCATCTCGAGGGACCTACGAGCAGTACTTC. Amino acids: CASSPSRGTYEQYF. Using reference TRBV11-3 and TRBJ2-7 for the parts outside the CDR3, the full variable domain is EAGVVQSPRYKIIEKKQPVAFWCNPISGHNTLYWYLQNLGQGPELLIRYENEEAVDDSQLPKDRFSAERLKGVDSTLKIQPAELGDSAVYLCASSPSRGTYEQYFGPGTRLTVT.

J is TRBJ2-5 and V is TRBV7-8, with TRBD2 matching over 13 bases. With 5 bases clipped from V and 7 bases from J, the junction kept 7 bases outside the gene matches. The CDR3 sequence is 15 residues long. Germline lookup yields CDR1 SGHVS and CDR2 FQNEAQ. The DNA of the CDR3 is TGTGCCAGCAGCGTAACTAGCGGGGGGGCAGGGACCCAGTACTTC. Residues: CASSVTSGGAGTQYF.

This chain uses TRBV5-1 with TRBJ2-1; 9 positions match TRBD2. CDR1 and CDR2 from the germline V gene are SGHRS and YFSETQ. CDR3 length: 15 amino acids. V shed 1 base, J shed 8 bases, and the junction held 7 bases outside the gene matches. The DNA of the CDR3 is TGCGCCAGCAGCTTGCTTGGGACTAGCATGGATGAGCAGTTCTTC. It specifies CASSLLGTSMDEQFF. Combining the CDR3 with reference TRBV5-1 and TRBJ2-1 gives the whole variable domain KAGVTQTPRYLIKTRGQQVTLSCSPISGHRSVSWYQQTPGQGLQFLFEYFSETQRNKGNFPGRFSGRQFSNSRSEMNVSTLELGDSALYLCASSLLGTSMDEQFFGPGTRLTVL.

This sequence joins TRBV7-2 and TRBJ1-6, with 10 bases that match TRBD1. V lost 7 bases to trimming and J lost 7 bases; unmatched junction nucleotides: 7. Germline V CDR1 and CDR2: SGHTA, FQGNSA. The CDR3 extends over 15 amino acids. CDR3 in DNA: TGTGCCAGCACCCCGGACAGGGGGATGAATTCACCCCTCCACTTT. Amino acid sequence: CASTPDRGMNSPLHF.

The sample holds one count of this clone. The gene calls are TRBV11-2 and TRBJ2-7, with D perhaps matching TRBD1 or TRBD2 (5 bases each). The germline gives CDR1 SGHAT, CDR2 FQNNGV. The V and J ends lost 3 bases and 5 bases respectively, with 11 bases between them. This CDR3 comprises 13 residues. As DNA, the CDR3 is TGTGCCAGCAGCTTCTCCGGGGCTGACGAGCAGTACTTC. The encoded protein is CASSFSGADEQYF.

This chain joins TRBV6-6 and TRBJ2-5; the match to TRBD2 covers 10 bases. V shed 7 bases, J shed 3 bases, and the junction held 8 bases outside the gene matches. From germline, CDR1 is MNHNY and CDR2 SVGAGI (reference sequence). The CDR3 runs to 15 residues. The CDR3 DNA is TGTGCCAGCAACCAAGCGGGGGGGCCCAAAGAGACCCAGTACTTC. Protein sequence: CASNQAGGPKETQYF.